This TCR beta chain stems from a study of a mutant IDH1 vaccine in newly diagnosed glioma. Study background: With temozolomide cycles, or 4-6 weeks after radiotherapy alone, vaccination was started. Previous care, which was radiotherapy, temozolomide, or both, most often involved both. Findings and caveats of the study: Apparently, pseudoprogression bore no relation to changes among the top peripheral T cell clonotypes.

Time point meaning: week 35, safety follow-up. It was 300 ug of mutant IDH1 20-mer peptide that made up each vaccine dose, given with topical imiquimod. For this clone: Its antigen is not identified.

Assay: immunoSEQ multiplex PCR; the TCRdb copy retains only in-frame clones and omits some. Altogether tens of thousands of clones are present, more than 75% being singletons, with the ten largest covering about 2%. V shed 3 bases and J shed 8 bases, with 13 bases lying between them. The germline CDR1 and CDR2 sequences are MRHNA and SNTAGT. CDR3 length equals 13 residues. V is TRBV6-4 and J is TRBJ1-2; D is unresolved. The sample consisted of PBMCs, taken from a glioma patient whose treatment included an IDH1 peptide vaccine. The receptor was derived from a man aged 25-45 years with glioma. This CDR3 is CASSETRTSGYTF. In nucleotides, the CDR3 is TGTGCCAGCAGTGAAACAAGGACTAGCGGCTACACCTTC.